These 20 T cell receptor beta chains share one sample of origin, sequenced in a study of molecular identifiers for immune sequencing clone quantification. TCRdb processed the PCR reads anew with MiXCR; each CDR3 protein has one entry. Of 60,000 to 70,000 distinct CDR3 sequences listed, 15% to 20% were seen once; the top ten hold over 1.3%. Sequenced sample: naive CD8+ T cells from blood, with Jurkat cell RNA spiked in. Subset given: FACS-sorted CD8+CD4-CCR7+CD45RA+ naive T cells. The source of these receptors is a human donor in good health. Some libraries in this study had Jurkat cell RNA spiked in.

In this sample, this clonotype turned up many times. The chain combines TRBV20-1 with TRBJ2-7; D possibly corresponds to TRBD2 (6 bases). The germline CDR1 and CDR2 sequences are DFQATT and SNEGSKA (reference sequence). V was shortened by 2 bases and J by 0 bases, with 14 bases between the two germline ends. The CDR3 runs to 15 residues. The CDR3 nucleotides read TGCAGTGCTAGAAGTTTCAAGGACTACTCCTACGAGCAGTACTTC. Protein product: CSARSFKDYSYEQYF.

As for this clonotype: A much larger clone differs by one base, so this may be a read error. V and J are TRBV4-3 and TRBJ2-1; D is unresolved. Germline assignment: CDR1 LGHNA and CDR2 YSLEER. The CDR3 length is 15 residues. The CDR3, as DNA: TGCGCCAGCAGCCAAGATATCGGAAGCAACAATAAGCAGTTCTTC. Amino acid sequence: CASSQDIGSNNKQFF.

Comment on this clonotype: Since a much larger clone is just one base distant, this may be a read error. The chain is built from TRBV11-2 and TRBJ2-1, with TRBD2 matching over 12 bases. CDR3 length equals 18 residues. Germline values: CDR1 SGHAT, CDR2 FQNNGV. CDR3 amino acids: CASSSLAGGRMSYNEQLF. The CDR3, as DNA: TGTGCCAGCAGCTCTCTAGCGGGAGGGCGTATGTCCTACAATGAGCAGCTCTTC.

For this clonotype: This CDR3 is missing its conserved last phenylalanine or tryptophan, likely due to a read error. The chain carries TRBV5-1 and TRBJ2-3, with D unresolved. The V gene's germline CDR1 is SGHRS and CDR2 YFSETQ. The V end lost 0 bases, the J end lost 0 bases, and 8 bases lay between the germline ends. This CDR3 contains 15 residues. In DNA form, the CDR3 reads TGCGCCAGCAGCTTGGGGCCGGCTAGCACAGATACGCAGTATCTT. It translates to CASSLGPASTDTQYL.

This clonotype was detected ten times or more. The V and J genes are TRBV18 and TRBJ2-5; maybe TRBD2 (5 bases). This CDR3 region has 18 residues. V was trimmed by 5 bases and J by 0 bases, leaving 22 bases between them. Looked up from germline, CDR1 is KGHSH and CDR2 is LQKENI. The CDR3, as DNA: TGTGCCAGCTCAACGGGATTCGGGGTGGACCCCCACCAAGAGACCCAGTACTTC. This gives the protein CASSTGFGVDPHQETQYF.

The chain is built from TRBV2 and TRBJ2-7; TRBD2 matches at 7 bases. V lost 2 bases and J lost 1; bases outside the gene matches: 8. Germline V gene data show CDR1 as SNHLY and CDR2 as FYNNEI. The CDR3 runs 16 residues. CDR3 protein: CASSELGGSHSYEQYF. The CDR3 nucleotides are TGTGCCAGCAGTGAATTGGGCGGGAGCCATTCCTACGAGCAGTACTTC.

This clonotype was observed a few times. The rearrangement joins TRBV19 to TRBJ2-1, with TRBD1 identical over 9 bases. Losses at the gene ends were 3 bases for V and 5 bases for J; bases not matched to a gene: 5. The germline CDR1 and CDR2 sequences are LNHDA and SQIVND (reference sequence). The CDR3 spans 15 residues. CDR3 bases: TGTGCCAGTAGTATCATGGGACAGGGCAACAATGAGCAGTTCTTC. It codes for CASSIMGQGNNEQFF.

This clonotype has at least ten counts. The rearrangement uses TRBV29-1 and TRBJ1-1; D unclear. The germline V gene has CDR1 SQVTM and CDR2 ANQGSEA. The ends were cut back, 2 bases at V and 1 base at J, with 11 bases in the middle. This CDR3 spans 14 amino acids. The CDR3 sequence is CSVEYTGENTEAFF. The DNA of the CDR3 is TGCAGCGTTGAATATACCGGGGAGAACACTGAAGCTTTCTTT.

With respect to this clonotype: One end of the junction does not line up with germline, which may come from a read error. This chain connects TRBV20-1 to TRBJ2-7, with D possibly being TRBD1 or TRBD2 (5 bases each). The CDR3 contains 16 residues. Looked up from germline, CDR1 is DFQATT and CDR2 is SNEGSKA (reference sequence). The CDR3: CSARIFGQGPFYEQYF. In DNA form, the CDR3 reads TGCAGTGCTCGTATTTTCGGGCAGGGACCCTTCTACGAGCAATACTTC.

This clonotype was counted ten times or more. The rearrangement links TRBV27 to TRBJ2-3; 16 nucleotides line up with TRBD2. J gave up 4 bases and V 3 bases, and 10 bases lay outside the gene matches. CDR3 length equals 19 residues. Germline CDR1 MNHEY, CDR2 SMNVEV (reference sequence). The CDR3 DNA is TGTGCCAGCAGTTTCCTGGCGGGACTAGCGGGAGGGCCTCCAGATACGCAGTATTTT. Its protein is CASSFLAGLAGGPPDTQYF.

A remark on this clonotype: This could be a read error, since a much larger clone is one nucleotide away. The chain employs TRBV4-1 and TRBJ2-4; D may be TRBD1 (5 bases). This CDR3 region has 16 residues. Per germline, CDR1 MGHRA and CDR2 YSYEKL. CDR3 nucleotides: TGCGCCAGCAGCCAAGAAATCGGGCTAGGGGAAAACATTCAGCACTTC. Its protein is CASSQEIGLGENIQHF.

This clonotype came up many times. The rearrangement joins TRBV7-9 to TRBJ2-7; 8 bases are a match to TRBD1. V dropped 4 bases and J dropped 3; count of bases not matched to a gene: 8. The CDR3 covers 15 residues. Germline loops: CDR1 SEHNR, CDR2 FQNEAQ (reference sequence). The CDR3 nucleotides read TGTGCCAGCAGCTCGACAGGGGTGGGTGACTACGAGCAGTACTTC. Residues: CASSSTGVGDYEQYF. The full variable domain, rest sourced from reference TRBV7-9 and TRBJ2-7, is DTGVSQNPRHKITKRGQNVTFRCDPISEHNRLYWYRQTLGQGPEFLTYFQNEAQLEKSRLLSDRFSAERPKGSFSTLEIQRTEQGDSAMYLCASSSTGVGDYEQYFGPGTRLTVT.

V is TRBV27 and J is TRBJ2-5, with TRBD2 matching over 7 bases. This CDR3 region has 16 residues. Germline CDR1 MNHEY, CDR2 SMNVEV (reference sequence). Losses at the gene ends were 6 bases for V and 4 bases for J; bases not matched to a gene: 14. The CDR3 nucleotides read TGTGCCAGCAGCCCGAGGAGCGGGACGAGGGGAGAGACCCAGTACTTC. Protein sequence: CASSPRSGTRGETQYF.

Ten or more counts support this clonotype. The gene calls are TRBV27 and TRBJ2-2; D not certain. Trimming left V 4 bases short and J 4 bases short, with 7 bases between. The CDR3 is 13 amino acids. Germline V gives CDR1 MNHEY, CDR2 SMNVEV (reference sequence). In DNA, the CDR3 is TGTGCCAGCAGTTACAGAGGCACCGGGGAGCTGTTTTTT. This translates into CASSYRGTGELFF.

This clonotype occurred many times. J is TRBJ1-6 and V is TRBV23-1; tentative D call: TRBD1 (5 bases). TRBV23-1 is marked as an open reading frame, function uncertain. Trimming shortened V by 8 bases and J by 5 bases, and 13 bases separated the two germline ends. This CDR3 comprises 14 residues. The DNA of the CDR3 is TGCGCCAGCCTGTCGACAGACCATAATTCACCCCTCCACTTT. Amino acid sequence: CASLSTDHNSPLHF.

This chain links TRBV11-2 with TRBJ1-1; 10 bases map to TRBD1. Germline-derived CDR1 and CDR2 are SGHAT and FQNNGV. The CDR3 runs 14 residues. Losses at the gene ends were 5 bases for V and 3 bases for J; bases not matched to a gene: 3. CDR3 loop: CASSPDRGYTEAFF. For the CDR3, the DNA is TGTGCCAGCAGCCCGGACAGGGGGTACACTGAAGCTTTCTTT.

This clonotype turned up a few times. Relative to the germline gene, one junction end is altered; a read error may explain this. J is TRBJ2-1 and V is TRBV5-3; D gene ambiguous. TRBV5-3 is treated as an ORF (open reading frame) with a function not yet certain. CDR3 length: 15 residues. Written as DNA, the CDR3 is TGTGCCAGCAGCTTAAAGTCCTTTAACTACAATGAGCAGTTCTTC. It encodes CASSLKSFNYNEQFF.

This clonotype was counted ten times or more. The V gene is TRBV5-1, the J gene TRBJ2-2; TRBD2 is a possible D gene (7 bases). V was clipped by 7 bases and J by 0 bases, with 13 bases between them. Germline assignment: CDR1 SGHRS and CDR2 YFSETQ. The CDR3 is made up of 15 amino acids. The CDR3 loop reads CASSGGTTNTGELFF. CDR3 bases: TGCGCCAGCTCCGGGGGGACAACGAACACCGGGGAGCTGTTTTTT.

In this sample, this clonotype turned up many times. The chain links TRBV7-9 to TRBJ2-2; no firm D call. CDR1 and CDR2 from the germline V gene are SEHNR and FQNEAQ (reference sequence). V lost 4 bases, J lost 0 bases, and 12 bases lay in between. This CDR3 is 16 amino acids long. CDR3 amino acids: CASSSPPGPNTGELFF. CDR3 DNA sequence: TGTGCCAGCAGCTCACCACCGGGTCCGAACACCGGGGAGCTGTTTTTT.

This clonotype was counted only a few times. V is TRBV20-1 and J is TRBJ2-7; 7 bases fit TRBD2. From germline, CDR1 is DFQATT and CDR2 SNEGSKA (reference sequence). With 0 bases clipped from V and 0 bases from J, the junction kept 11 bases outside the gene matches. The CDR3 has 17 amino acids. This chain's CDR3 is CSARDALGGFPSYEQYF. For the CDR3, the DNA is TGCAGTGCTAGAGACGCCTTGGGGGGGTTTCCCTCCTACGAGCAGTACTTC.